This TCR beta chain came from a study of blood T cell repertoires in COVID-19. The wider study: PBMCs, B-cell-depleted T cells, or T cells provided the cDNA or gDNA that made up the material.

The CDR3 length is 15 residues. Trimming took 1 base from V and 3 from J, leaving 10 bases between them. From germline, CDR1 is SGHVS and CDR2 FQNEAQ. Sequencing was performed with immunoSEQ multiplex PCR; in TCRdb, only in-frame clones are kept and a portion is missing. The table lists some 490,000 clones, 70% to 90% of them singletons, with around 7.9% in the top ten. Each recovered donor of Cohort 3 presented with two negative PCRs, clearance, or symptom resolution. The gene calls are TRBV7-8 and TRBJ1-5, with D perhaps matching TRBD1 (6 bases). The sample comprised PBMCs or T cells enriched from blood (not recorded which). The source is a woman aged 55 to 70 who had recovered from COVID-19. The CDR3 region has the DNA TGTGCCAGCAGCTTAGGGAGGACAGACAATCAGCCCCAGCATTTT. Protein product: CASSLGRTDNQPQHF.